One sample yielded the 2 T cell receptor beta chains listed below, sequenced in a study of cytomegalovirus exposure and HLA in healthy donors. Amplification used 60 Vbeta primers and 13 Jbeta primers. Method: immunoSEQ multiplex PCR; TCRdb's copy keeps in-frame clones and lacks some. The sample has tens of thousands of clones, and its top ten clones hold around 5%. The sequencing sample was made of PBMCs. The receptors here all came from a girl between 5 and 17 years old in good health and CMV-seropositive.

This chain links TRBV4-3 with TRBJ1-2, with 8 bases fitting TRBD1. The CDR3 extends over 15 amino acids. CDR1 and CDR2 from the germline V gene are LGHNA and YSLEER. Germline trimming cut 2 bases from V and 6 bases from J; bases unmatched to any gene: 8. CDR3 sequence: CASSQHTTGENGYTF. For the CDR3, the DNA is TGCGCCAGCAGCCAACATACGACAGGGGAAAATGGCTACACCTTC.

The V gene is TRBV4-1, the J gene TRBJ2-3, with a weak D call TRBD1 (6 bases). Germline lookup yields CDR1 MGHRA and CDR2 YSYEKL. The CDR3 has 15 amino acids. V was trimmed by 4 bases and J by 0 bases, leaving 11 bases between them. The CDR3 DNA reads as TGCGCCAGCAGCCCGTGGACAGCTAGCACAGATACGCAGTATTTT. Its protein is CASSPWTASTDTQYF.